This T cell receptor (beta chain) was obtained from a study of cytomegalovirus exposure and HLA in healthy donors. Use of 60 Vbeta and 13 Jbeta primers characterized the PCR. Data came from immunoSEQ multiplex PCR; TCRdb stores just in-frame clones and leaves some out. The sample consists of under 150,000 clones, approximately 80% of them appearing once. Germline loops: CDR1 MNHEY, CDR2 SMNVEV (reference sequence). The CDR3 covers 14 residues. Trimming removed 6 bases from V and 7 bases from J, with 15 bases in between. What was sequenced was PBMCs. The chain employs TRBV27 and TRBJ1-4; D possibly corresponds to TRBD1 (5 bases). This sequence was found in a middle-aged woman in good health and CMV-seronegative. CDR3 loop: CASRHGRGLEKLFF. The DNA for the CDR3 is TGTGCCAGCAGGCACGGGAGGGGACTTGAAAAACTGTTTTTT.